A selection of T cell receptor beta chains follows, all from one sample in a study of T cells in localized non-small cell lung cancer. Method: immunoSEQ multiplex PCR; TCRdb's copy keeps in-frame clones and lacks some. The sample includes around 26,000 clones, approximately 81% of them seen just once. The sequences come from peripheral blood, collected before any cancer treatment. Receptor source: a man aged 40 to 75 with stage III squamous cell lung carcinoma. Each CDR3 is given with its conserved first and last residue. A D gene is named only where the DNA matches it firmly. The size entry is marked missing in some rows and otherwise reads once, few, many or a size class.

>NA|TRBD1|TRBV11-2|TRBJ1-2
TGTGCCAGCAGTCATAGAACAGGGGCCCTAATGGGCTACACCTTC
CASSHRTGALMGYTF
>few|TRBD1|TRBV19|TRBJ1-1
TGTGCCAGTATTAGGGACAGGGGGAACACTGAAGCTTTCTTT
CASIRDRGNTEAFF
>NA|TRBD1|TRBV19|TRBJ1-5
TGTGCCAGTAGTAGACAGGGTATGGGACAGCCCCAGCATTTT
CASSRQGMGQPQHF
>NA|NA|TRBV7-8|TRBJ1-6
TGTGCCAGCAGCCCCGGAGGGTCCAATTCACCCCTCCACTTT
CASSPGGSNSPLHF
>NA|TRBD1|TRBV5-8|TRBJ2-7
TGTGCCAGCAGCGACAGGGGGTTCCTCTATTCCTACGAGCAGTACTTC
CASSDRGFLYSYEQYF
>NA|NA|TRBV14|TRBJ2-1
TGTGCCAGCAGCCAACAGATCGTGGACGGGAATGAGCAGTTCTTC
CASSQQIVDGNEQFF
>NA|NA|TRBV29-1|TRBJ1-1
TGCAGCGTTGAATATATGGTGGTGGGGGGCACTGAAGCTTTCTTT
CSVEYMVVGGTEAFF
>NA|NA|TRBV6-5|TRBJ2-2
TGTGCCAGCAGCCCCGCCGGGAGCACCGGGGAGCTGTTTTTT
CASSPAGSTGELFF
>medium-sized|NA|TRBV28|TRBJ2-7
TGTGCCAGCAGCACGGGGGATGCTGGTCGGGAGCAGTACTTC
CASSTGDAGREQYF
>once|NA|TRBV10-3|TRBJ1-5
TGTGCCATCAGTGAAGGAGGGGGGCGGTTGGGGAATCAGCCCCAGCATTTT
CAISEGGGRLGNQPQHF
>NA|NA|TRBV15|TRBJ1-2
TGTGCCACCAGCAGGCAGACAGTAGGTTTCTATGGCTACACCTTC
CATSRQTVGFYGYTF
>NA|TRBD1|TRBV6-4|TRBJ2-2
TGTGCCAGCAGTGACGGGACAGGGGCCGGGGAGCTGTTTTTT
CASSDGTGAGELFF
>NA|NA|TRBV7-9|TRBJ1-4
TGTGCCAGCAGCTTAGCTGGGTCTTTGGAAAAACTGTTTTTT
CASSLAGSLEKLFF
>NA|NA|TRBV29-1|TRBJ1-4
TGCAGCGTTGGGGAAGGGGGAGAAAAACTGTTTTTT
CSVGEGGEKLFF
>NA|NA|TRBV28|TRBJ1-2
TGTGCCAGCAGTTTAGACAGTAACTATGGCTACACCTTC
CASSLDSNYGYTF
>few|NA|TRBV15|TRBJ2-5
TGTGCCACCAGCAGCCTTGAGACCCAGTACTTC
CATSSLETQYF